This T cell receptor beta chain is from a study of T cells after yellow fever vaccination. Overall study: SMART-Seq v4 Ultra Low Input handled preparation of low-cell-number fractions. General observations from the study: Reappearance after the booster was seen for most primary-vaccination clones, at roughly 96% CD4 and 80% to 90% CD8. Peaking faster, on day 5 versus 15, the secondary response was nonetheless weaker. Researchers noted that a small share of clonotypes showed up in both CD4 and CD8 compartments.

V lost 2 bases, J lost 2 bases, and 10 bases lay in between. The CDR3 spans 15 residues. Looked up from germline, CDR1 is SGHTA and CDR2 is FQGNSA. The table lists this clonotype with a few counts. The antigen is not known. TCRdb recomputed calls from the 5' RACE reads with MiXCR, one row per CDR3 protein. The sample comprises some 150,000 distinct CDR3 sequences, roughly a tenth of which are singletons, and around 33% rests with the top ten. The chain combines TRBV7-2 with TRBJ1-5, with TRBD1 as a possible D gene (6 bases). The input for sequencing was CD8+ T cells sorted from PBMCs, taken 45 days after the yellow fever booster vaccination. The sequence derives from a man aged 18 to 35 who received the YFV17D yellow fever vaccine. Here the CDR3 DNA reads TGTGCCAGCAGCTTATCTTACAGGGGCAATCAGCCCCAGCATTTT. Translating it yields CASSLSYRGNQPQHF.